This TCR beta chain came from a study of vaccination and CD4 T cells after COVID-19. Whole-study context: The convalescents comprised six males and four females, two of them Hispanic.

An Oncomine TCR Beta short-read assay was used to sequence the DNA from cultured CD4+ T cells. Genomic DNA from cultured CD4+ T cells was extracted. TCRdb processed the PCR reads anew with MiXCR; each CDR3 protein has one entry. The top ten clones hold approximately 9.2% of a sample with around 21,000 distinct CDR3 sequences, 45% to 70% of them seen once. Germline V gene lookup returns CDR1 LNHNV and CDR2 YYDKDF (reference sequence). The V segment lost 1 base and the J segment 0 bases; nucleotides outside the gene matches: 2. The CDR3 sequence is 15 residues long. For this clonotype: Its antigen is undetermined.

The treatment was: approximately 11-day PBMC culture with coronavirus spike peptide pools or control peptides (ViraFEST assay). The sequencing sample was made of CD4+ T cells from blood, cultured in vitro. This sequence was found in a human donor who had recovered from COVID-19. This chain links TRBV15 with TRBJ2-7, with 8 bases identical to TRBD2. The CDR3 sequence is CATSRGTSSSYEQYF. The CDR3 bases are TGTGCCACCAGCAGAGGGACTAGCAGCTCCTACGAGCAGTACTTC.